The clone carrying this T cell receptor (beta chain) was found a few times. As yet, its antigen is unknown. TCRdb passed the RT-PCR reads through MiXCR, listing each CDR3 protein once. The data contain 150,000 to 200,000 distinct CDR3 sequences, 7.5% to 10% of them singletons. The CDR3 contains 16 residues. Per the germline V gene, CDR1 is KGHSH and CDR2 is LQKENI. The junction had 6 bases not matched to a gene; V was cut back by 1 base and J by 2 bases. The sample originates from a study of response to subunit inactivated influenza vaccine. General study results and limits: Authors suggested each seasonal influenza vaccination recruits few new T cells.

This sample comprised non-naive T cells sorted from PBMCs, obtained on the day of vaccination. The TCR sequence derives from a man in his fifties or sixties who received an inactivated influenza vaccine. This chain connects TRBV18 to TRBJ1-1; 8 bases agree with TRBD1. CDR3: CASSPLAPGGNTEAFF. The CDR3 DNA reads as TGTGCCAGCTCACCACTCGCCCCAGGGGGCAACACTGAAGCTTTCTTT.